This T cell receptor (beta chain) was observed in a study of blood T cell repertoires in COVID-19. Overall study: In each case, the material was cDNA or gDNA derived from T cells, B-cell-depleted T cells, or PBMCs.

Clones were sequenced by immunoSEQ multiplex PCR, and TCRdb holds only the in-frame ones, with some missing. The data show around 100,000 clones, 80% seen once. This CDR3 has 14 amino acids. V dropped 3 bases and J dropped 4 bases, with 13 bases sitting between them. Germline values: CDR1 SGHRS, CDR2 YFSETQ. Sequenced material: peripheral blood. The clonotype was recovered from a woman in her seventies with acute or convalescent COVID-19. The chain recombines TRBV5-1 with TRBJ1-2; the D gene is possibly TRBD1 (6 bases). The CDR3: CASSSGQTAYGYTF. The CDR3 region has the DNA TGCGCCAGCAGCTCAGGACAGACAGCCTATGGCTACACCTTC.